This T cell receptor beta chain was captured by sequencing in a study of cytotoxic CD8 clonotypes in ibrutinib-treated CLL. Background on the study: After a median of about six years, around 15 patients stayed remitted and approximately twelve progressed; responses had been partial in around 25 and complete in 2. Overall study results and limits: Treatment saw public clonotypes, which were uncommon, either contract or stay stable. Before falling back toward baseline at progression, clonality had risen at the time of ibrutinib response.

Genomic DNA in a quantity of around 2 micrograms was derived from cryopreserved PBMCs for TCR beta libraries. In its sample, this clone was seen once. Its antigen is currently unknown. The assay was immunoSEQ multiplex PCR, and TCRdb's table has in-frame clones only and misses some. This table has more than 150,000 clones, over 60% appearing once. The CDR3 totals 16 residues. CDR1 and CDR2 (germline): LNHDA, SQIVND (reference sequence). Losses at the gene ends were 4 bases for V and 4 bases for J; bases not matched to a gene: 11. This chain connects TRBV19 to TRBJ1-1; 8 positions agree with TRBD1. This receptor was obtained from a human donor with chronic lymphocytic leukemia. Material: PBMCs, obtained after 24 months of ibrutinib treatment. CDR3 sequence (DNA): TGTGCCAGTAGTACACCTTCGGACAGGGTTGGCACTGAAGCTTTCTTT. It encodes CASSTPSDRVGTEAFF. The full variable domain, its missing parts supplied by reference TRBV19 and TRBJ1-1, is DGGITQSPKYLFRKEGQNVTLSCEQNLNHDAMYWYRQDPGQGLRLIYYSQIVNDFQKGDIAEGYSVSREKKESFPLTVTSAQKNPTAFYLCASSTPSDRVGTEAFFGQGTRLTVV.